This T cell receptor (beta chain) was sequenced in a study of blood T cell repertoires in COVID-19 (TCRdb year 2020). At the level of the whole study: Samples from collaborators originated in the United States, Italy and Spain and spanned both the acute and convalescent phases of COVID-19. The repertoires were released in a freely available public database intended as a resource for research on the immune response to SARS-CoV-2. A de-identified subject ID, COVID-19 status, age in years and sex were almost always included in the sample metadata. Samples were obtained from the ongoing ImmuneRACE study (first 160 participants) and from 1,200 or so subjects provided by 6 global collaborators. Where available, HLA class I and class II types were obtained from metadata supplied by the sample provider rather than from assay-based typing. The prospective study material was composed of cDNA or gDNA derived from T cells, B-cell-depleted T cells, or PBMCs. Deeply sampled blood TCRbeta repertoires from subjects exposed to, actively infected with, or recovered from COVID-19 were included in the dataset. Results the study describes overall, beyond this receptor: The quantity of clinical and demographic metadata differed by source and by participant and was supplied without curation.

The immunoSEQ Assay, a bias-controlled multiplex PCR, was used to amplify TCRbeta CDR3 regions from genomic DNA. From the authors' description of their analysis: Within the assay, amplification of reference gene primers was used to estimate how many nucleated cells each sample contained. Sequence reads were collapsed and filtered to measure the absolute abundance of every unique TCRbeta CDR3 rearrangement. Productive Simpson clonality was computed per sample as the square root of Simpson's diversity index over productive rearrangements. Entries here come from immuneACCESS through TCRdb and include only in-frame sequences with V and J called. Some clones fail to appear in such tables; in the studies checked, an unresolved V gene covers under half of the shortfall, and the cause of the remainder is unknown. V and J calls and clone size are given by that table; D and trimming were obtained from the DNA. This sample lists almost 350,000 clones; approximately 89% were detected once. The ten top clones hold 3% to 4% of the sample.

Including the terminal cysteine and phenylalanine, the CDR3 comprises 15 residues. Only the CDR3 DNA is retained, 45 bases long and in frame from the first base. As encoded in the germline V gene, CDR1 is SGHTA while CDR2 is FQGNSA. V and J are truncated by 1 base and 2 bases respectively, leaving an intervening sequence of 8 bases. To note about this clone: The target of this receptor is not known. No much larger clone is present one base from it, and per-base qualities are unavailable.

One collaborating source in Seattle enrolled patients during active infection and followed them longitudinally through the course of disease. Whole blood was collected in K2EDTA tubes by collaborating institutions according to the institutions' own protocols. For TCRbeta analysis, collaborators shipped samples in one of three forms: frozen whole blood, isolated PBMCs, or DNA extracted from either of those sample types. Sequenced material: peripheral blood. The receptor's source is a woman between 55 and 75 years old with COVID-19, enrolled during active disease. Recombination linked TRBV7-2 to TRBJ1-4; matching of 5 bases hints at TRBD1 as the D gene. CDR3 loop: CASSLGWGTNEKLFF. The DNA sequence is given as TGTGCCAGCAGCTTAGGTTGGGGCACTAATGAAAAACTGTTTTTT.